This T cell receptor (beta chain) was obtained from a study of blood T cell repertoires in COVID-19. Study context: Acute and convalescent COVID-19 specimens originated in the United States, Italy and Spain. Sources were T cells, B-cell-depleted T cells, or PBMCs; the material itself was cDNA or gDNA.

Seattle-derived patients entered the study during active infection and were followed longitudinally. The germline gives CDR1 MDHEN, CDR2 SYDVKM. This CDR3 has 13 residues. J lost 9 bases, V lost 5 bases, and 7 bases had no gene match. Authors' processing steps: Reference gene primer amplification yielded estimated nucleated cell counts. Repertoires were generated with immunoSEQ multiplex PCR, while TCRdb's copy carries only in-frame clones and drops some. For V, J and clone size, that table is used; D and trimming come from the DNA. The sample shows more than 150,000 clones, 80% to 90% of them seen only once.

The V and J genes are TRBV28 and TRBJ1-2, with 9 bases fitting TRBD1. Sequences were obtained from peripheral blood. This TCR was sampled from a woman older than 75 with COVID-19, enrolled during active disease. Written as DNA, the CDR3 is TGTGCCAGCAGTCTAGGGACAGGGCTTAGCTACACCTTC. Translating it yields CASSLGTGLSYTF.